This note documents a single T cell receptor (beta chain) sequence. The antigen remains undetermined. These data originate in a study of T cell repertoires in cytomegalovirus infection. TCRdb re-called the reads with MiXCR, one entry per CDR3 protein. The table has 110,000 or so distinct CDR3 sequences, over 25% seen once. The CDR3 has 14 residues. Trimming took off 4 bases at V and 2 bases at J, with 11 bases between the two ends. The chain carries TRBV12-3 or TRBV12-4 and TRBJ1-1; D possibly corresponds to TRBD1 (6 bases). This TCR was recovered from a human donor in good health (CMV status not recorded). Some clones in this sample may be carry-over from other donors' samples. The material sequenced was CD8+ T cells from cultured PBMCs, taken from culture after CMV antigen stimulation. CDR3 sequence: CASSSDRRNTEAFF. CDR3 in DNA: TGTGCCAGCAGTTCAGACAGGAGAAACACTGAAGCTTTCTTT.